This record looks at one TCR beta chain sequence and its context. Under the authors' procedure: From reference gene primer amplification, estimates of nucleated cell counts were derived. Repertoires were generated with immunoSEQ multiplex PCR, while TCRdb's copy carries only in-frame clones and drops some. That table supplies the V and J calls and clone size; D and trimming were determined from the DNA. The sample has under 200,000 clones, about 87% seen once. The data were obtained in a study of blood T cell repertoires in COVID-19. As for the study in general: Sites across the United States, Italy and Spain contributed samples from acute and convalescent COVID-19. From T cells, B-cell-depleted T cells, or PBMCs came the material, which was cDNA or gDNA.

Germline CDR1 ENHRY, CDR2 SYGVKD. The V segment lost 3 bases and the J segment 5 bases; nucleotides outside the gene matches: 7. This CDR3 has 15 amino acids. What was sequenced was peripheral blood. The receptor was derived from a man between 18 and 29 years old with active or convalescent COVID-19. The chain couples TRBV10-3 to TRBJ2-1; the match to TRBD1 covers 7 bases. The CDR3 DNA reads TGTGCCATCAGTGACGGGACAGTGGGTAACAATGAGCAGTTCTTC. Protein sequence: CAISDGTVGNNEQFF.